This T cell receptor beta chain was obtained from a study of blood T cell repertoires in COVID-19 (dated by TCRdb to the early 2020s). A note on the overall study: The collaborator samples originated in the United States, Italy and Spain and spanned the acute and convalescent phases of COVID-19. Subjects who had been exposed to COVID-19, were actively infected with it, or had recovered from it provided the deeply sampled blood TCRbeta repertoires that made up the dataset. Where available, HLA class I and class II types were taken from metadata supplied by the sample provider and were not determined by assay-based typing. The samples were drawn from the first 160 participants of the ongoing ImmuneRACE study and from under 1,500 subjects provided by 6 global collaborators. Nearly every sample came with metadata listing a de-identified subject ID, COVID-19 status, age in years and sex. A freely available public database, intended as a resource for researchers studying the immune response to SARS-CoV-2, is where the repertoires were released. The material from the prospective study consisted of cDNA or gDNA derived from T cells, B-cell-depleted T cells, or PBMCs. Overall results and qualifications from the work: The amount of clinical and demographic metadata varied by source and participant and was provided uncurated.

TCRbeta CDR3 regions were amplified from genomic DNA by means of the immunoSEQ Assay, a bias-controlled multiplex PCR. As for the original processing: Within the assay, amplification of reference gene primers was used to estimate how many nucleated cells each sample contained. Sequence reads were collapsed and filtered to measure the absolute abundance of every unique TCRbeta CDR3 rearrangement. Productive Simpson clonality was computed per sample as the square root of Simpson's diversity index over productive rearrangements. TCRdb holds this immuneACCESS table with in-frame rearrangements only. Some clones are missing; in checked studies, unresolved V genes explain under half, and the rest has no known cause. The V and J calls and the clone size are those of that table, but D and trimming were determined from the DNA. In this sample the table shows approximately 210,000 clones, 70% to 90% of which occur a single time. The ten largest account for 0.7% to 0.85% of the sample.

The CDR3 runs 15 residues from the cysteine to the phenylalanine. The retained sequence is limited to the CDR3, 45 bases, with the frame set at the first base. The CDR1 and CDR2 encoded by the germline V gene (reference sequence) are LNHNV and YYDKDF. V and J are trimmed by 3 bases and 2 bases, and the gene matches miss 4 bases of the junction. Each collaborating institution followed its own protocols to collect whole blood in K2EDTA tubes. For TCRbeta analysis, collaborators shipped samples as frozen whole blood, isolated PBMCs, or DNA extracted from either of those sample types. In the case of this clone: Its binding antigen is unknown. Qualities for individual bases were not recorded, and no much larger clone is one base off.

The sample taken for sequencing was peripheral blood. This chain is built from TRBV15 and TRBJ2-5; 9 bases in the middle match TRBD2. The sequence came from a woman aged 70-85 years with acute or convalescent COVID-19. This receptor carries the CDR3 CATSRTSGGQETQYF. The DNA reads TGTGCCACCAGCAGGACTAGCGGCGGACAAGAGACCCAGTACTTC.